The T cell receptor beta chain described here comes from a study of T cells of healthy individuals. This clonotype was picked up a small number of times. This CDR3 spans 13 amino acids. CDR1 is DFQATT and CDR2 is SNEGSKA in the germline V gene (reference sequence). V lost 5 bases, J lost 2 bases, and 11 bases lay in between. TCRdb redid the calling of the 5' RACE reads with MiXCR, one entry per CDR3 protein. The sample includes roughly 87,000 distinct CDR3 sequences, 17% seen only once; the top ten take around 6.4%. The sequence derives from a human donor in good health. This sequence joins TRBV20-1 and TRBJ2-3, with D perhaps matching TRBD1 or TRBD2 (5 bases each). CDR3 nucleotides: TGCAGTGCTCCGGGGACGACCACAGATACGCAGTATTTT. Translated: CSAPGTTTDTQYF.